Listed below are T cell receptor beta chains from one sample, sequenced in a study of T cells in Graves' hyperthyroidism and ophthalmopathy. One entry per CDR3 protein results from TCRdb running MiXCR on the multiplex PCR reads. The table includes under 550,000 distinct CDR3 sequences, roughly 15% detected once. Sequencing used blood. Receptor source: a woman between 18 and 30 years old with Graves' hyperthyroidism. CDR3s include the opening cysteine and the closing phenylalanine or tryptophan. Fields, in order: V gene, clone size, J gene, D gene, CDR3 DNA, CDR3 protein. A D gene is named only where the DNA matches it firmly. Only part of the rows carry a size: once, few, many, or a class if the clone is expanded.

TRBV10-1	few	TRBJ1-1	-	TGCGCCAGCAGTGTGGCCAGGTCAGCCACTGAAGCTTTCTTT	CASSVARSATEAFF
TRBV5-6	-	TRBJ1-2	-	TGTGCCAGCAGCTTGGAGAGGGGGTGGTATGGCTACACCTTC	CASSLERGWYGYTF
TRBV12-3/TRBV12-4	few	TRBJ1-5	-	TGTGCCAGCAGTTTTGGGTCCCAGATACTCAATCAGCCCCAGCATTTT	CASSFGSQILNQPQHF
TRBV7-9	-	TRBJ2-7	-	TGTGCCAGCAGCCCTAGAGGCCGGGTACAGCAGTACTTC	CASSPRGRVQQYF
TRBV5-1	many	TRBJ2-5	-	TGCGCCAGCAGCTTGGGTGACGCCCAAGAGACCCAGTACTTC	CASSLGDAQETQYF
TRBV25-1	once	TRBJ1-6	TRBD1	TGTGCCAGCAGCCAACCGGGACAGGGGGCTTCACCCCTCCACTTT	CASSQPGQGASPLHF
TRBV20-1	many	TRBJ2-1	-	TGCAGTGCTGGGAAAGGCGACCAACACAATGAGCAGTTCTTC	CSAGKGDQHNEQFF
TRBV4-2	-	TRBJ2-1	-	TGTGCCAGCAGCGCACTGGTCCAGCGGGCTTACAATGAGCAGTTCTTC	CASSALVQRAYNEQFF
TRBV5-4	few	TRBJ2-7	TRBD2	TGTGCCAGCAGCTTGAACCCAGGGAGGGCACTGGTCGGTGAGCAGTACTTC	CASSLNPGRALVGEQYF
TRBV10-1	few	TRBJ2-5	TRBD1	TGCGCCAGCAGTGAGGGGACAGGAGATGCGGAGACCCAGTACTTC	CASSEGTGDAETQYF
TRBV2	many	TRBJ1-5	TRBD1	TGTGCCAGCAGTGGACGGGACAGGTATCAGCCCCAGCATTTT	CASSGRDRYQPQHF
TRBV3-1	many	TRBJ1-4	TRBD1	TGTGCCAGCAGCCTTGGGACAGGGGGACGGAATGAAAAACTGTTTTTT	CASSLGTGGRNEKLFF
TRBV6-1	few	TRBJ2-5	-	TGTGCCAGCAGTGCGAGGGCGGGGCAAGAGACCCAGTACTTC	CASSARAGQETQYF
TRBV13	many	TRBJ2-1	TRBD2	TGTGCCAGCACGGGACTAGCGGGAGTCGGTGAGCAGTTCTTC	CASTGLAGVGEQFF
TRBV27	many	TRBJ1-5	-	TGTGCCAGCAGTCTTCAGGGTCAGGCCAATCAGCCCCAGCATTTT	CASSLQGQANQPQHF
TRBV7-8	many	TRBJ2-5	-	TGTGCCAGCAGCGTCCCCCGGGAGACCCAGTACTTC	CASSVPRETQYF
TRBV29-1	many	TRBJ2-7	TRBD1	TGCAGCGCTGGACAGGGCTACGAGCAGTACTTC	CSAGQGYEQYF
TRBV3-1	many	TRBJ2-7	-	TGTGCCAGCAGCCAAGGTTCGAACTCCTACGAGCAGTACTTC	CASSQGSNSYEQYF
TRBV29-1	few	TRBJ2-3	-	TGCAGCGTTTCCCGACCAGATACGCAGTATTTT	CSVSRPDTQYF
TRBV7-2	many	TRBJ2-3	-	TGTGCCAGCAGCTTAGTTGGGGGGCCAACAGATACGCAGTATTTT	CASSLVGGPTDTQYF
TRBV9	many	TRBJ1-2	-	TGTGCCAGCAGCGGGCGGGAGAACTATGGCTACACCTTC	CASSGRENYGYTF
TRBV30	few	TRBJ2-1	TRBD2	TGTGCCTGGAGTGTACGACGGCTAGCGGGAGCCGGCTCCTACAATGAGCAGTTCTTC	CAWSVRRLAGAGSYNEQFF
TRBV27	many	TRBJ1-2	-	TGTGCCAGCAGTTTTTCGGGGGGCTATGGCTACACCTTC	CASSFSGGYGYTF
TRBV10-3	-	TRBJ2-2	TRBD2	TGTGCCATCACTTGGACTAGCGGGAGATCCACCGGGGAGCTGTTTTTT	CAITWTSGRSTGELFF
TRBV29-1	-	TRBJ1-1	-	TGCAGCGTTGAGACCGGGGAGGACACTGAAGCTTTCTTT	CSVETGEDTEAFF
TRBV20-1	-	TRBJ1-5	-	TGCAGTGCTAGAGACTACAGGAGCAATCAGCCCCAGCATTTT	CSARDYRSNQPQHF
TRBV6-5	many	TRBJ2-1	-	TGTGCCAGCAGTTACGGGCGCGGCTCCCACAATGAGCAGTTCTTC	CASSYGRGSHNEQFF
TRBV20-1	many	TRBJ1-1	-	TGCAGTGCTTCCCGGGACATGAACACTGAAGCTTTCTTT	CSASRDMNTEAFF
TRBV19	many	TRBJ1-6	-	TGTGCCAGTAGTACTCTCAGGACCGGGGTGGGTACACCCCTCCACTTT	CASSTLRTGVGTPLHF
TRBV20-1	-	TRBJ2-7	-	TGCAGTGCTAGACTCACTGGGGAGCAGTACTTC	CSARLTGEQYF
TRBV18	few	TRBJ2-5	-	TGTGCCAGCTCACCACCAGTTCCTAACCAAGAGACCCAGTACTTC	CASSPPVPNQETQYF
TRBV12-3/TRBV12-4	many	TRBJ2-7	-	TGTGCCAGCAGTCCTGGTACCCCAAGCTCCTACGAGCAGTACTTC	CASSPGTPSSYEQYF
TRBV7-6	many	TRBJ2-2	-	TGTGCCAGCAGCTTAGGGCGGTTCCCCAACACCGGGGAGCTGTTTTTT	CASSLGRFPNTGELFF
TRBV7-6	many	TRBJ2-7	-	TGTGCCAGCAGCTTACAAGGTTACTCCTACGAGCAGTACTTC	CASSLQGYSYEQYF
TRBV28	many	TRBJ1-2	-	TGTGCCAGCAGTAAACGTGGACAGAACCTTAACTATGGCTACACCTTC	CASSKRGQNLNYGYTF
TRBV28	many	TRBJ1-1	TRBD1	TGTGCCAGCAGGGACAGGGGGCTCCTTATACCAGAAGCTTTCTTT	CASRDRGLLIPEAFF
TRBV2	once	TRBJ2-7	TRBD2	TGTGCCAGCAGTGGGCTACCTAGCGGGAGCTCCTACGAGCAGTACTTC	CASSGLPSGSSYEQYF
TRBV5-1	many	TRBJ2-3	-	TGCGCCAGCAGCTGGAACAGGGCTGAGAGAGATACGCAGTATTTT	CASSWNRAERDTQYF
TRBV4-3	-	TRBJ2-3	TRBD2	TGCGCCAGCAGCCAAGGAGGCGGGAGCTGGTCAGATACGCAGTATTTT	CASSQGGGSWSDTQYF
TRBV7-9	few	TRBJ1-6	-	TGTGCCAGCAGCCGCGGAGTCTCCTATAATTCACCCCTCCACTTT	CASSRGVSYNSPLHF